Below, one T cell receptor beta chain is given with its context. This clone is a singleton in its sample. What antigen it recognizes has not been identified. The junction does not match germline at one end; this may be a read error. The sample contains more than one DNA sequence encoding this CDR3. This specimen comes from a study of cytomegalovirus exposure and HLA in healthy donors listed by TCRdb under 2017. Some background on the complete study: According to an earlier analysis of 550 to 750 of the donors, about 190 million T cells yielded over 100 million unique TCR beta sequences and about 300 Gb of sequence data. Roughly 300 gigabases of sequencing data and around 90 million unique TCR sequences made up an early release that covered approximately 650 HLA-typed donors. Of the 300 to 450 genotyped donors, 65% to 90% were placed in the genetic ancestry cluster associated with self-reported Caucasian donors. The study aimed to test whether cataloging public T cell receptors could reveal signatures of past pathogen exposure. Using immunosequencing, the study profiled T cell repertoires from fewer than 850 subjects and related those repertoires to cytomegalovirus serostatus. Besides the first cohort of roughly 640 subjects, a separate validation cohort made up of 120 different subjects was used. To predict cytomegalovirus infection status, the study brought together high-throughput TCR immunosequencing, statistical association of individual TCRs with disease status, and machine learning. To study patterns of TCR occurrence, a later analysis re-analyzed previously published TCR beta repertoires from several hundred donors and added high-resolution HLA genotyping. The later analysis used no new phenotypic data to find candidate immune exposures, relying instead on TCR beta sequences and their occurrence across donors. An earlier analysis of some 500 of the donors applied high-throughput TCR beta sequencing to assess whether each TCR beta V gene segment acted as functional or pseudogenic. Donor age, sex, ethnicity and CMV serostatus were compiled alongside the repertoire data. In a later genetic analysis, genome-wide SNP genotypes for about 65% of the roughly 700 donors were used, and that subset was treated as a discovery cohort. All discovery cohort repertoires had been generated using a single sequencing platform. Both class I and class II loci were covered by HLA typing, at four-digit resolution. The number of donors typed differed by locus, with 629-630 for A, B, C, DRB1 and DQB1, around 500 for DQA1, approximately 570 for DPA1, and around 450 for DPB1. Four or five DR-DQ haplotypes were treated as single units for association and clustering because of strong linkage in the cohort. Across roughly 420 genotyped donors of the cohort, an average of approximately 220,000 unique TCR beta nucleotide sequences per donor were sequenced, and roughly 20% of those sequences were non-productive.

The library was built by means of the immunoSEQ multiplex PCR assay. For the multiplex PCR, a mixture combining 60 forward primers for TCR Vbeta segments and 13 reverse primers for TCR Jbeta segments was used. Amplification of the CDR3 region of rearranged TCR beta genes was performed with a multiplex PCR assay on genomic DNA. The amplified TCR beta libraries were sequenced on the Illumina HiSeq System as 87-base-pair reads. In the source study's methods: In a later analysis, some 80 million unique TCR beta chains were counted across the roughly 610 repertoires, and roughly 11 million of these chains were shared by at least two donors. A nearest-neighbor algorithm error-corrected the raw reads and collapsed the reads into unique sequences, merging closely related sequences to remove PCR and sequencing errors. V, D and J gene segments were assigned by aligning CDR3 sequences to IMGT reference sequences. Each retained sequence needed at least a six-nucleotide match to both a V gene segment and a J gene segment. Rearrangements were called productive when the CDR3 lacked stop codons and stayed in frame with V and J; all others were non-productive. CDR3 was defined by IMGT convention, running from the second conserved V-encoded cysteine to the conserved J-encoded phenylalanine. The earlier analysis of around 640 of the donors excluded sequences that lacked an unambiguous match to a single V gene segment. In an earlier analysis of 587 of the donors, V segments were called functional above 56.7% productive rearrangements and were called segregating when the between-donor standard deviation exceeded 5%. A statistical classification framework was developed to diagnose cytomegalovirus status using the catalog of TCR beta chain sequences. In a later analysis, V and J genes were assigned by comparing TCR nucleotide sequences against IMGT/GENE-DB human TR gene sequences. A later analysis assigned CDR3 sequences and most-parsimonious VDJ recombination scenarios with the TCRdist pipeline. A later analysis defined each TCR beta chain by its CDR3 amino acid sequence plus V-gene family, and excluded reads lacking a unique V-gene family. To address suspected cross-contamination and a sequencing artifact, a later analysis removed 592 highly shared, low-generation-probability nucleotide sequences. For each public chain, a later analysis derived a clonal expansion index from normalized ranks of inferred template counts within each repertoire. In a later analysis, generation probabilities were computed with a VDJ recombination model fitted to out-of-frame rearrangements, and the resulting probabilities were checked against IGoR. In a later analysis, TCR-TCR, TCR-HLA and TCR-CMV co-occurrence was scored with hypergeometric tests, and a repertoire-size bias correction was applied to TCR pairs. False discovery rates were estimated in a later analysis by permuting HLA or CMV assignments 20 times. A later analysis grouped co-occurring TCRs with DBSCAN, adding TCRdist sequence similarity when clustering within HLA-allele-positive subsets. Repertoires with fewer than 30,000 or more than 120,000 public chains were left out of co-occurrence clustering, as were four to six repertoires with anomalous nucleotide sharing. TCRdb obtained this table from immuneACCESS and retained in-frame rearrangements with V and J assigned. These tables miss some clones; where compared with another copy, unresolved V genes account for less than half of the shortfall, and the remainder is unexplained. That table is the source of V, J and clone size, and D and trimming were worked out from the DNA. The sample table shows about 140,000 clones, and around 77% are seen once. 4.5% to 5% of the sample is in the top ten clones.

In total, 666 healthy bone marrow donors made up the cohort. At the time of sampling, every cohort member was nominally healthy, though immune exposures that went unrecorded were likely present. Of the approximately 700 cohort members, roughly 300 had positive CMV serostatus and approximately 360 had negative CMV serostatus, and CMV serostatus was not recorded for the donor. Each donor provided a peripheral blood sample, and peripheral blood mononuclear cells were used for TCR beta sequencing. Genomic DNA was extracted from the blood cell samples with the Qiagen DNeasy Blood Extraction Kit. Points the paper makes about the study in general: Most TCR sequences were seen in very few donors, while some public TCRs were found in many individuals. The authors suggested that the approach could potentially be extended to other disease states and immunological phenotypes. Compared with the roughly 720-donor mean, donors in an Asian-associated ancestry cluster had fewer N-insertions in productive TCRs, according to a later genetic analysis. A later analysis found that TCR association rates varied across HLA loci, with DRB1 alleles showing the most associated TCRs and HLA-C alleles the fewest. A further reported finding was that TCR beta sequences accurately predicted the HLA-A and HLA-B alleles for most subjects in the first cohort. The study gave a list of roughly 150 TCR beta chains associated with cytomegalovirus. In vitro tests confirmed that a few of the cytomegalovirus-associated TCR beta chains recognize cytomegalovirus antigens. Specific HLA alleles were associated with 16,951 TCR beta sequences at a false discovery rate of 0.05 in a later analysis. According to a later analysis, parvovirus B19, influenza, CMV and Epstein-Barr virus appeared linked to several top co-occurrence clusters. A cluster of highly shared sequence variants was judged likely to be a technical artifact of the sequencing pipeline. The cohort was sequenced for TCR beta chains only, and without alpha or paired-chain data the features that could be detected were limited. When HLA alleles, especially DR and DQ, strongly co-occurred, TCR associations were difficult to assign to individual alleles. Compared with equally common non-associated chains, HLA-associated TCR beta chains in a later analysis were more clonally expanded and had lower generation probabilities. HLA typing was unavailable for some donors at each locus, so association tests used only the typed subset. V-gene and J-gene trimming of TCR beta chains was associated with a missense DCLRE1C variant in a later genetic analysis, and the association was replicated in an independent cohort. Correlated functional status among segregating V segments might reflect linkage disequilibrium, but an unknown experimental factor could not be ruled out. The only immune exposure information available for the cohort was CMV serostatus. In both the original and validation cohorts, the classifier was reported to diagnose cytomegalovirus status with high specificity and sensitivity. A later analysis found that most CMV-associated TCR beta chains appeared HLA-restricted, with HLA associations seemingly driven largely by CMV exposure. An earlier analysis of some 560 of the donors showed that most TCR beta V segments appeared in productive rearrangements either about 90% or about 30% of the time, which broadly matched IMGT annotations. Roughly uniform sequencing depth across donors was assumed in presence/absence analyses, although this assumption may not hold. About 17 rarely observed V segments, including chromosome 9 orphons, were excluded from the earlier analysis of several hundred of the donors because counts were too low.

The sequence derives from a man younger than 40 in good health. Sequenced material: PBMCs.

The CDR3 reads as follows: CASSSQTAGEGADTQYF. The DNA is as follows: TGTGCCAGCAGCTCCCAGACAGCGGGAGAGGGGGCGGATACACAGTATTTT. In this chain, TRBV5-6 is recombined with TRBJ2-3; the best D guess is TRBD2, with 8 bases matching. The CDR1 and CDR2 encoded by the germline V gene are SGHDT and YYEEEE. From cysteine to phenylalanine, the CDR3 is 17 amino acids long. Only CDR3 DNA is held: 51 bases, read in frame from base 1.